The 30 T cell receptor beta chains below were found in one sample sequenced in a study of blood T cell repertoires in COVID-19. Only in-frame clones appear in the TCRdb table, and some are missing; sequencing was by immunoSEQ multiplex PCR. This table has fewer than 75,000 clones, 85% to 90% appearing once. Sequencing used peripheral blood. The receptor source for this set is a man in his fifties with active COVID-19.

The V and J genes are TRBV19 and TRBJ1-2; the match to TRBD1 covers 7 bases. The CDR3 is 14 residues long. Germline CDR1 and CDR2: LNHDA and SQIVND (reference sequence). V shed 3 bases and J 4 bases; nucleotides not matched to a gene: 5. The CDR3 coding sequence is TGTGCCAGTAGTATTGGGGACAGTACCTATGGCTACACCTTC. This encodes CASSIGDSTYGYTF. The full variable domain, its missing parts supplied by reference TRBV19 and TRBJ1-2, is DGGITQSPKYLFRKEGQNVTLSCEQNLNHDAMYWYRQDPGQGLRLIYYSQIVNDFQKGDIAEGYSVSREKKESFPLTVTSAQKNPTAFYLCASSIGDSTYGYTFGSGTRLTVV.

The chain employs TRBV5-6 and TRBJ2-5, with D perhaps matching TRBD1 (6 bases). CDR3 length: 17 amino acids. Germline V lookup: CDR1 SGHDT, CDR2 YYEEEE. V was shortened by 1 base and J by 2 bases, with 18 bases between the two germline ends. CDR3 region: CASSLSPTGILQETQYF. CDR3 coding DNA: TGTGCCAGCAGCTTGTCGCCGACAGGCATATTACAAGAGACCCAGTACTTC.

The chain employs TRBV28 and TRBJ2-7; 12 bases are a match to TRBD2. The V gene end was trimmed by 6 bases and the J gene end by 5 bases; junction bases not matched to a gene: 8. Germline CDR1 and CDR2: MDHEN and SYDVKM. The CDR3 is made up of 15 amino acids. In DNA form, the CDR3 reads TGTGCCAGCAGCCGAGGACTAGCGGGATTCGACGAGCAGTACTTC. This codes for CASSRGLAGFDEQYF.

This clone was seen once. The rearrangement uses TRBV5-4 and TRBJ2-2; 8 nucleotides align to TRBD1. The V gene end was trimmed by 7 bases and the J gene end by 1 base; junction bases not matched to a gene: 9. Per the germline V gene, CDR1 is SGHNT and CDR2 is YYREEE (reference sequence). The CDR3 totals 16 residues. The CDR3 region has the DNA TGTGCCAGCGACATGTCAGGGGGCAGGAACACCGGGGAGCTGTTTTTT. It is translated as CASDMSGGRNTGELFF.

J is TRBJ1-2 and V is TRBV28; D uncertain. Germline V gene sequence: CDR1 MDHEN, CDR2 SYDVKM. V dropped 4 bases and J dropped 3 bases, with 9 bases sitting between them. The length of the CDR3 is 13 residues. Here the CDR3 DNA reads TGTGCCAGCAGTTACGGGTTGGACTATGGCTACACCTTC. Amino acid sequence: CASSYGLDYGYTF.

The chain uses TRBV2 and TRBJ2-5; D perhaps matches TRBD2 (5 bases). The V and J ends lost 7 bases and 0 bases respectively, with 6 bases between them. Germline values: CDR1 SNHLY, CDR2 FYNNEI. The CDR3 is made up of 12 amino acids. The CDR3 DNA reads as TGTGCCAGCAAGGACTACCAAGAGACCCAGTACTTC. Its translation is CASKDYQETQYF.

V gene TRBV6-1 combines with J gene TRBJ1-5, with D perhaps matching TRBD1 (5 bases). V was clipped by 2 bases and J by 0 bases, with 17 bases between them. The V gene's germline CDR1 is MNHNS and CDR2 SASEGT. The CDR3 length is 18 residues. For the CDR3, the DNA is TGTGCCAGCAGTGAATTTATTGGGGGGAGGGGTAGCAATCAGCCCCAGCATTTT. Amino acid sequence: CASSEFIGGRGSNQPQHF.

The rearrangement joins TRBV28 to TRBJ1-5; 9 nucleotides align to TRBD1. Germline-derived CDR1 and CDR2 are MDHEN and SYDVKM. With V trimmed by 4 bases and J by 0 bases, 13 bases remained unmatched. The CDR3 has 19 amino acids. The CDR3 nucleotides are TGTGCCAGCAGTTATAATACAGGGGGCCCTGTTAATAGCAATCAGCCCCAGCATTTT. Translated: CASSYNTGGPVNSNQPQHF.

The chain is built from TRBV3-1 (or the pseudogene TRBV3-2) and TRBJ2-7; weak D call: TRBD2 (7 bases). This CDR3 has 13 amino acids. Germline values: CDR1 LGHDT, CDR2 YNNKEL (reference sequence). Trimming shortened V by 4 bases and J by 4 bases, and 11 bases separated the two germline ends. The chain's CDR3 is CASSRGGGYEQYF. The CDR3 region has the DNA TGTGCCAGCAGCCGGGGAGGGGGGTACGAGCAGTACTTC.

This clone has only one observation. The chain has TRBV21-1 and TRBJ1-2; no check of the table's D call, TRBD1, against the DNA was made. TRBV21-1 is designated a pseudogene. The CDR3 extends over 14 amino acids. CDR3 sequence reads: CASSNNRVDYGYTF. The CDR3 nucleotides read TGTGCCAGCAGCAATAACAGGGTGGACTATGGCTACACCTTC.

This rearrangement joins TRBV4-2 to TRBJ2-3, with TRBD2 identical over 12 bases. Trimming at V came to 4 bases and at J to 1 base, leaving 9 bases not matched to a gene. The germline V gene encodes CDR1 LGHNA and CDR2 YNFKEQ. The CDR3 runs 18 residues. The CDR3 DNA is TGTGCCAGCAGCCCCAGAACTAGCGGGGGGTCAGGCACAGATACGCAGTATTTT. Protein sequence: CASSPRTSGGSGTDTQYF.

This sequence joins TRBV5-1 and TRBJ2-6, with 11 bases that match TRBD2. The germline V gene encodes CDR1 SGHRS and CDR2 YFSETQ. There are 20 residues in the CDR3. After removal of 5 bases from V and 1 base from J, the junction contained 14 bases not matched to a gene. Here the CDR3 reads CASRETGVTSGRSGANVLTF. The CDR3 region has the DNA TGCGCCAGCAGAGAAACGGGGGTCACTAGCGGGAGATCTGGGGCCAACGTCCTGACTTTC.

This sequence joins TRBV18 and TRBJ1-1; 11 bases agree with TRBD1. Germline CDR1 is KGHSH and CDR2 is LQKENI. With 4 bases clipped from V and 2 bases from J, the junction kept 9 bases outside the gene matches. The CDR3 runs 17 residues. DNA of the CDR3: TGTGCCAGCTCACGGACCCGGACAGGGGGCCCCAACACTGAAGCTTTCTTT. Its protein is CASSRTRTGGPNTEAFF.

CDR3 nucleotides: TGTGCCAGTAGTATTCGGGGGTTCGGAGAGACCCAGTACTTC. Protein product: CASSIRGFGETQYF. V gene TRBV19 combines with J gene TRBJ2-5, with D perhaps matching TRBD2 (6 bases). CDR1 is LNHDA, CDR2 SQIVND, per germline (reference sequence). The ends were cut back, 3 bases at V and 4 bases at J, with 12 bases in the middle. The CDR3 totals 14 residues.

The chain employs TRBV5-4 and TRBJ2-1, with 8 bases lining up with TRBD2. This CDR3 comprises 15 residues. CDR1 SGHNT and CDR2 YYREEE come from the germline V gene (reference sequence). Trimming took 10 bases from V and 8 from J; bases not matched to a gene: 17. The chain's CDR3 is CAGKEPGLVNDEQFF. The DNA for the CDR3 is TGTGCCGGCAAAGAGCCGGGACTAGTCAACGATGAGCAGTTCTTC.

The rearrangement uses TRBV15 and TRBJ2-2; D may be TRBD1 (6 bases). Between the trimmed V and J ends, which lost 5 bases and 6 bases, there was a span of 22 bases. The CDR3 runs 17 residues. Germline V CDR1 and CDR2: LNHNV, YYDKDF (reference sequence). The CDR3 bases are TGTGCCACCAGCGGCGCAACAGGGTTAAGGGTCCCCGGGGAGCTGTTTTTT. It is translated as CATSGATGLRVPGELFF.

The rearrangement uses TRBV29-1 and TRBJ1-2; 12 positions agree with TRBD1. The CDR3 extends over 15 amino acids. V lost 5 bases, J lost 6 bases, and 10 bases stayed unmatched. Per germline, CDR1 SQVTM and CDR2 ANQGSEA. CDR3 region: CSVRGDRGREDGYTF. CDR3 coding DNA: TGCAGCGTTCGCGGGGACAGGGGGCGTGAAGATGGCTACACCTTC. Drawing the rest from reference TRBV29-1 and TRBJ1-2, the complete variable domain is SAVISQKPSRDICQRGTSLTIQCQVDSQVTMMFWYRQQPGQSLTLIATANQGSEATYESGFVIDKFPISRPNLTFSTLTVSNMSPEDSSIYLCSVRGDRGREDGYTFGSGTRLTVV.

This clone was picked up a small number of times. The chain combines TRBV12-3 or TRBV12-4 with TRBJ2-7; D ambiguous. CDR3 length: 11 residues. Trimming took 1 base from V and 5 from J, leaving 3 bases between them. CDR3 residues: CASSLVNEQYF. The CDR3, as DNA: TGTGCCAGCAGTTTAGTAAACGAGCAGTACTTC.

This chain joins TRBV30 and TRBJ1-1; no reliable D call. The V and J ends lost 0 bases and 7 bases respectively, with 9 bases between them. The CDR3 sequence is 12 residues long. Per the germline V gene, CDR1 is GTSNPN and CDR2 is SVGIG (reference sequence). The CDR3 nucleotides are TGTGCCTGGAGTGTAAATTACTATGAAGCTTTCTTT. This gives the protein CAWSVNYYEAFF.

The J gene is TRBJ2-1, the V gene TRBV12-3 or TRBV12-4; the D gene is possibly TRBD1 (6 bases). V lost 2 bases and J lost 4, with 6 bases in between. This CDR3 has 13 amino acids. In DNA form, the CDR3 reads TGTGCCAGCAGTTTAACAGGGTACAATGAGCAGTTCTTC. Protein product: CASSLTGYNEQFF.

The V gene is TRBV18, the J gene TRBJ2-7, with D maybe TRBD2 (6 bases). Germline V gives CDR1 KGHSH, CDR2 LQKENI. V lost 2 bases and J lost 4, with 15 bases in between. This CDR3 has 15 residues. CDR3 sequence (DNA): TGTGCCAGCTCACCAGAGGGACTCGGCATGTACGAGCAGTACTTC. Its protein is CASSPEGLGMYEQYF.

This clone was observed a single time. The genes are TRBV28 and TRBJ1-5; 10 bases map to TRBD1. From germline, CDR1 is MDHEN and CDR2 SYDVKM. The CDR3 contains 14 residues. Trimming at V came to 5 bases and at J to 7 bases, leaving 5 bases not matched to a gene. The CDR3 sequence: CASSARDRGQPQHF. Here the CDR3 DNA reads TGTGCCAGCAGTGCCCGGGACAGGGGACAGCCCCAGCATTTT. Full variable domain (rest looked up from reference TRBV28 and TRBJ1-5): DVKVTQSSRYLVKRTGEKVFLECVQDMDHENMFWYRQDPGLGLRLIYFSYDVKMKEKGDIPEGYSVSREKKERFSLILESASTNQTSMYLCASSARDRGQPQHFGDGTRLSIL.

The V gene is TRBV14, the J gene TRBJ2-7; 9 bases align to TRBD2. Losses at the gene ends were 4 bases for V and 3 bases for J; bases not matched to a gene: 4. This CDR3 is built from 14 residues. Germline V CDR1 and CDR2: SGHDN, FVKESK. The CDR3 sequence is CASSRVSGSYEQYF. CDR3 bases: TGTGCCAGCAGCCGGGTTAGCGGGAGCTACGAGCAGTACTTC.

The V call is TRBV7-9, the J call TRBJ2-2; D is unclear. The CDR3 extends over 14 amino acids. The ends were cut back, 3 bases at V and 6 bases at J, with 11 bases in the middle. The germline gives CDR1 SEHNR, CDR2 FQNEAQ (reference sequence). The CDR3, as DNA: TGTGCCAGCAGCTTGGGTCTAGTCGCCGGGGAGCTGTTTTTT. Protein product: CASSLGLVAGELFF.

This clone was seen once. This chain joins TRBV24-1 and TRBJ2-5; TRBD2 matches 10 bases. Trimming took 7 bases from V and 2 from J; bases not matched to a gene: 9. The V gene's germline CDR1 is KGHDR and CDR2 SFDVKD. The CDR3 covers 16 residues. CDR3 sequence reads: CATSQTSGTAQETQYF. The CDR3 nucleotides are TGTGCCACCAGCCAAACTAGCGGGACGGCACAAGAGACCCAGTACTTC.

V gene TRBV7-6 combines with J gene TRBJ2-3; 10 nucleotides line up with TRBD2. Germline V lookup: CDR1 SGHVS, CDR2 FNYEAQ. Unmatched junction bases numbered 16, after V lost 5 bases and J lost 8 bases. This CDR3 is built from 17 residues. The CDR3: CASSPRRERGGGGTQYF. CDR3 nucleotides: TGTGCCAGCAGCCCCCGAAGGGAGCGGGGGGGCGGGGGTACGCAGTATTTT.

V usage is TRBV30 and J usage is TRBJ1-2; the D is unclear. V lost 4 bases to trimming and J lost 8 bases, with 17 bases between them. The CDR3 is made up of 13 amino acids. Germline CDR1 and CDR2: GTSNPN and SVGIG (reference sequence). CDR3: CAWTNRVAWGYTF. The CDR3 coding sequence is TGTGCCTGGACGAACCGGGTGGCTTGGGGCTACACCTTC.

This clone was counted once. The rearrangement joins TRBV6-2 or TRBV6-3 to TRBJ2-7; 11 bases fit TRBD2. The CDR3 runs 15 residues. Germline lookup yields CDR1 MNHEY and CDR2 SVGEGT. V gave up 5 bases and J gave up 3 bases; unmatched junction bases: 6. This chain's CDR3 is CASSKGLAVYYEQYF. The CDR3 DNA reads as TGTGCCAGCAGTAAGGGACTAGCGGTCTACTACGAGCAGTACTTC.

The genes are TRBV15 and TRBJ2-1, with 8 bases that match TRBD2. Trimming removed 7 bases from V and 6 bases from J; junction bases left unmatched: 14. This CDR3 is built from 16 residues. Germline CDR1 is LNHNV and CDR2 is YYDKDF (reference sequence). CDR3 region: CATTLMIGRAVNEQFF. Written as DNA, the CDR3 is TGTGCCACCACCTTGATGATCGGGAGGGCCGTCAATGAGCAGTTCTTC.

The chain's CDR3 is CASRSPGLAGVSNEQFF. The CDR3, as DNA: TGTGCCAGCAGAAGCCCGGGACTAGCGGGAGTTTCCAATGAGCAGTTCTTC. The chain combines TRBV28 with TRBJ2-1; 14 bases are a match to TRBD2. CDR3 length: 17 amino acids. CDR1 MDHEN and CDR2 SYDVKM come from the germline V gene. Trimming removed 6 bases from V and 6 bases from J; junction bases left unmatched: 10.